This paragraph reports one TCR beta chain. This clone was seen more than once but under ten times. No cognate antigen has been identified for it. Base-call qualities are not available, and no considerably larger clone is one nucleotide away. Participants in the prospective study were enrolled through a virtual design, were aged about 18 to 100 years, and lived in 24 United States geographic areas. To assign participants to cohorts, the prospective study relied on clinical history that participants themselves reported in a screening survey and a study questionnaire. Exposed participants had been in contact, within 2 weeks of entering the study, with a person who had a PCR-confirmed or clinician-diagnosed case of COVID-19. Mobile phlebotomists in the prospective study collected whole blood, serum and a nasopharyngeal or oropharyngeal swab from every participant. Over a roughly two-month period, participants in the prospective study had the option of providing additional blood draws and questionnaires. Before DNA extraction, blood samples from the prospective study were shipped at room temperature or frozen.

TCRbeta CDR3 regions were amplified from genomic DNA by means of the immunoSEQ Assay, a bias-controlled multiplex PCR. In the paper's pipeline: The number of nucleated cells in each sample was estimated from the amplification of reference gene primers within the assay. To quantify the absolute abundance of each unique TCRbeta CDR3 rearrangement, sequence reads were collapsed and filtered. For each sample, productive Simpson clonality was calculated as the square root of Simpson's diversity index over productive rearrangements. TCRdb mirrors the immuneACCESS table, restricted to in-frame sequences. Some clones are absent from its copies; in checked studies, under half trace to an unresolved V gene, and the reason for the others is unknown. V and J calls plus clone size are reproduced from that table; the DNA served to infer D and trimming. In this sample the table shows under 250,000 clones, 75% to 90% of which occur a single time. The ten largest account for approximately 3.4% of the sample.

CDR1 and CDR2 (MDHEN, SYDVKM) derive from the germline V gene. V is pruned by 3 bases and J by 1 base, leaving 6 bases of the junction without a gene match. The CDR3 has 16 amino acids, counting the end cysteine and phenylalanine. CDR3 DNA is the only sequence kept; it has 48 bases, read in frame from the first base. This entry comes from a study of blood T cell repertoires in COVID-19 (TCRdb year 2020). About the study as a whole: Collaborator samples came from the United States, Italy and Spain and covered acute and convalescent phases of COVID-19. The material from the prospective study consisted of cDNA or gDNA derived from T cells, B-cell-depleted T cells, or PBMCs. The dataset comprised deeply sampled blood TCRbeta repertoires from subjects exposed to, actively infected with, or recovered from COVID-19. The repertoires were made available in a free public database intended to serve as a resource for research on the immune response to SARS-CoV-2. Samples came from the ongoing ImmuneRACE study (first 160 participants) plus 1,254 subjects from 6 global collaborators. A de-identified subject ID, COVID-19 status, age in years and sex were almost always included in the sample metadata. Where HLA class I and class II types were available, the types were taken from metadata supplied by the sample provider, not from assay-based typing.

What the authors observed across the whole study: The amount of clinical and demographic metadata varied by source and participant and was provided uncurated.

Sequencing was performed on PBMCs or T cells enriched from blood (not recorded which). This receptor was identified in a middle-aged woman who had been exposed to COVID-19. Recombination connected TRBV28 to TRBJ1-1, with 9 bases in between that match TRBD1. The CDR3: CASSFHRGPRNTEAFF. The nucleotides read TGTGCCAGCAGTTTCCACAGGGGGCCTCGGAACACTGAAGCTTTCTTT.